This TCR beta chain was recorded in a study of cytomegalovirus exposure and HLA in healthy donors. As regards this clone: Its specificity is unknown.

There are 16 residues in the CDR3. The V segment lost 6 bases and the J segment 4 bases; nucleotides outside the gene matches: 10. From germline, CDR1 is MRHNA and CDR2 SNTAGT. The PCR used 60 Vbeta and 13 Jbeta primers. Some clones are missing from TCRdb's copy, which holds only in-frame ones; the method was immunoSEQ multiplex PCR. The sample has roughly 240,000 clones, 82% seen once; the top ten hold over 5%. Participants comprised healthy donors of bone marrow. Although they were nominally healthy when sampled, donors likely had unrecorded immune exposures. General study results and limits: Cytomegalovirus-associated TCR beta chains were listed, numbering roughly 150.

The origin of this receptor is a woman between 40 and 50 years old in good health and CMV-seropositive. J is TRBJ2-3 and V is TRBV6-4; 10 bases line up with TRBD2. Sequenced input: PBMCs. The chain's CDR3 is CASSLTSGGVPDTQYF. The CDR3 bases are TGTGCCAGCAGCTTAACAAGCGGGGGGGTTCCAGATACGCAGTATTTT.